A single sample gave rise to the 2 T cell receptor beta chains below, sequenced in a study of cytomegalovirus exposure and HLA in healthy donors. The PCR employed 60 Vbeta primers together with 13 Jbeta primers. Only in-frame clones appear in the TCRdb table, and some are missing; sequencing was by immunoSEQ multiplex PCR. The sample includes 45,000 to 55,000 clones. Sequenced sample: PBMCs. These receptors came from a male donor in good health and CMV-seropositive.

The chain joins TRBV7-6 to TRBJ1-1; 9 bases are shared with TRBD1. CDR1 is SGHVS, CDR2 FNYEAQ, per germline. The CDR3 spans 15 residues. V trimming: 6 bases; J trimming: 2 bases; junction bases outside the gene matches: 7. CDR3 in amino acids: CASSYGTGTNTEAFF. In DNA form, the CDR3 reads TGTGCCAGCAGTTATGGGACAGGGACTAACACTGAAGCTTTCTTT.

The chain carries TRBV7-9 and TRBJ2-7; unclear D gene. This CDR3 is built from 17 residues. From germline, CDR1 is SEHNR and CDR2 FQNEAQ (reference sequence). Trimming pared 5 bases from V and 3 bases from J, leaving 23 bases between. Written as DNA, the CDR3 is TGTGCCAGCAGCGCAGGAACGCAGGCCTTGTGGCTCTACGAGCAGTACTTC. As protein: CASSAGTQALWLYEQYF. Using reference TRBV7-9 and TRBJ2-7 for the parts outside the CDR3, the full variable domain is DTGVSQNPRHKITKRGQNVTFRCDPISEHNRLYWYRQTLGQGPEFLTYFQNEAQLEKSRLLSDRFSAERPKGSFSTLEIQRTEQGDSAMYLCASSAGTQALWLYEQYFGPGTRLTVT.